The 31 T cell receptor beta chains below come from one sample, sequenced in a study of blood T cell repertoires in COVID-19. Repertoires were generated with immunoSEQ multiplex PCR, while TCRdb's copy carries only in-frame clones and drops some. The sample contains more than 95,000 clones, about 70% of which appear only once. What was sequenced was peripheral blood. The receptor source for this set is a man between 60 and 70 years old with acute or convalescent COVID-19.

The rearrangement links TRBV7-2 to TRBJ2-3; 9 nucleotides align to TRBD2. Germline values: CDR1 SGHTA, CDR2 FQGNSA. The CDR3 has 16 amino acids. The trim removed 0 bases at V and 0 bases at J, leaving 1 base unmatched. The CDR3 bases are TGTGCCAGCAGCTTAGCGGGACTAGCAAGCACAGATACGCAGTATTTT. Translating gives CASSLAGLASTDTQYF.

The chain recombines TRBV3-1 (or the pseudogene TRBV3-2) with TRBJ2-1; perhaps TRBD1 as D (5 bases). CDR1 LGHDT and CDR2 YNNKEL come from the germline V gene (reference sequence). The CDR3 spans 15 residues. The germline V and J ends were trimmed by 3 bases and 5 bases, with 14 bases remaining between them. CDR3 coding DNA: TGTGCCAGCAGCCAGGCAGGGTTGGGGCACAATGAGCAGTTCTTC. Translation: CASSQAGLGHNEQFF.

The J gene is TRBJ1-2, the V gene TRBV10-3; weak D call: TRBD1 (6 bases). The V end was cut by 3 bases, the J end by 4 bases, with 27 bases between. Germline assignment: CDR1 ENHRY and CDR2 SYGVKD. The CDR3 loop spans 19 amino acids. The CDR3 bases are TGTGCCATCAGTGATAATCTCGAACGAAACAGGGAGTCGGGCTATGGCTACACCTTC. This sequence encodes CAISDNLERNRESGYGYTF.

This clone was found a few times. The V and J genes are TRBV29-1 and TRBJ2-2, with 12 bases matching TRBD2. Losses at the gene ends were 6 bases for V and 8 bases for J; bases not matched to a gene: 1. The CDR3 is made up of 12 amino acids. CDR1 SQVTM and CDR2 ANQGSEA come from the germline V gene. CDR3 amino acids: CSVGLAGGELFF. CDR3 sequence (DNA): TGCAGCGTCGGACTAGCGGGAGGGGAGCTGTTTTTT.

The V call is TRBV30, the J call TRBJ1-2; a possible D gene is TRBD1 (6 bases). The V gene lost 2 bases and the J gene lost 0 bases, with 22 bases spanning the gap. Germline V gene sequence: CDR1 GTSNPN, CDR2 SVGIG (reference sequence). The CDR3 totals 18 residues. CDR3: CAWSLQGTRLFSNYGYTF. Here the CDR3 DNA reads TGTGCCTGGAGTCTTCAGGGGACCCGGTTATTTTCTAACTATGGCTACACCTTC.

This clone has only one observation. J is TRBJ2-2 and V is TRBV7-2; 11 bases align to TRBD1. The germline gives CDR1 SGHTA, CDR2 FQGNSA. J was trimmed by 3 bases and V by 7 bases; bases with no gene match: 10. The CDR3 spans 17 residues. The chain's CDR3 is CASKMDRGRSDTGELFF. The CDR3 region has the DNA TGTGCCAGCAAAATGGACAGGGGGCGATCGGACACCGGGGAGCTGTTTTTT.

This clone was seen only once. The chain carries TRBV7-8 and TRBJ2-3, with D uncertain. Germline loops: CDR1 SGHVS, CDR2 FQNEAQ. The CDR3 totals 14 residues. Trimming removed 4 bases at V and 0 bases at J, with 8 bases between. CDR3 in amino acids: CASSSLLSTDTQYF. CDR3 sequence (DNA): TGTGCCAGCAGCTCGCTATTGAGCACAGATACGCAGTATTTT. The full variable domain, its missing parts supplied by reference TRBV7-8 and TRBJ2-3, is GAGVSQSPRYKVAKRGQDVALRCDPISGHVSLFWYQQALGQGPEFLTYFQNEAQLDKSGLPSDRFFAERPEGSVSTLKIQRTQQEDSAVYLCASSSLLSTDTQYFGPGTRLTVL.

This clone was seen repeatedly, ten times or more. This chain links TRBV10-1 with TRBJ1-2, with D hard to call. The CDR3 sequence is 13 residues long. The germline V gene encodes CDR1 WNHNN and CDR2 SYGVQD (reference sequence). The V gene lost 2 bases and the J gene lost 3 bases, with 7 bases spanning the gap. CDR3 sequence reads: CASSEQRDYGYTF. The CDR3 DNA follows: TGCGCCAGCAGTGAGCAGAGGGACTATGGCTACACCTTC.

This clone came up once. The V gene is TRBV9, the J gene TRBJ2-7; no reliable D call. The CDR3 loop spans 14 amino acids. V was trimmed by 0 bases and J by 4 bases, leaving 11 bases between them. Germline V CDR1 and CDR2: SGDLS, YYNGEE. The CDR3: CASSVDPTGYEQYF. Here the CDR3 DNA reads TGTGCCAGCAGCGTAGATCCCACGGGTTACGAGCAGTACTTC.

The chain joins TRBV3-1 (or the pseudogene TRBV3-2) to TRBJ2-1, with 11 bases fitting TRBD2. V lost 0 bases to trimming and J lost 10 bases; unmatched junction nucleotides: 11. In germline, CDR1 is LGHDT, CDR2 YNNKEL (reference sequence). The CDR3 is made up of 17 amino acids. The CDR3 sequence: CASSQDRRLAGPQEQFF. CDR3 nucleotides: TGTGCCAGCAGCCAAGATCGGCGACTAGCGGGGCCTCAGGAGCAGTTCTTC.

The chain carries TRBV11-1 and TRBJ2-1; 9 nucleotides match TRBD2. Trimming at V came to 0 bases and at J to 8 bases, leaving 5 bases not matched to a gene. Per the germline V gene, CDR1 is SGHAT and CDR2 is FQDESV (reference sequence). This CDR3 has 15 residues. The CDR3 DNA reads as TGTGCCAGCAGCTTAGCGCGGGAGGGTTTCCATGAGCAGTTCTTC. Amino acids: CASSLAREGFHEQFF.

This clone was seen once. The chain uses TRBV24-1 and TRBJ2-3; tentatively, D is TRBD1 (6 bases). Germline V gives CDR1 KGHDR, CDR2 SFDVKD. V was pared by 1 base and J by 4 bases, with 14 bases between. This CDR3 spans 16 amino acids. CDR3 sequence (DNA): TGTGCCACCAGTGATTTTACAGGGACCAGCGCAGATACGCAGTATTTT. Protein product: CATSDFTGTSADTQYF.

The CDR3 DNA reads as TGTGCCAGCAGTTTAGCCACAGCCTACGAGCAGTACTTC. Translation: CASSLATAYEQYF. This chain uses TRBV12-3 or TRBV12-4 with TRBJ2-7; D is undetermined. V was shortened by 0 bases and J by 2 bases, with 5 bases between the two germline ends. The CDR3 extends over 13 amino acids.

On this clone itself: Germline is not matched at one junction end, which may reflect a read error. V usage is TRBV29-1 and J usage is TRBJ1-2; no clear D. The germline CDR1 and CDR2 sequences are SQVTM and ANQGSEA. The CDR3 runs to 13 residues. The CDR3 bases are TGCAGCGTGGAAGGAGACTCCGGCTATGGCTACACCTTC. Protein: CSVEGDSGYGYTF.

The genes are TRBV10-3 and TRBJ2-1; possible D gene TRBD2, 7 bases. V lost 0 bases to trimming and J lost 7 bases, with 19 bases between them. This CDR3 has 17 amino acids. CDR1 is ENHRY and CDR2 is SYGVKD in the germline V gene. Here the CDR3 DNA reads TGTGCCATCAGTGAGTCTGATGGAGGGGGGGCGCGGAATGAGCAGTTCTTC. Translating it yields CAISESDGGGARNEQFF.

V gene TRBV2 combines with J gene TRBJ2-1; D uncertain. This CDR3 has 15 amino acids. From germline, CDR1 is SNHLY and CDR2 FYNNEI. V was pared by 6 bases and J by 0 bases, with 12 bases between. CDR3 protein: CASSPGRSSYNEQFF. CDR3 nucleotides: TGTGCCAGCAGCCCCGGCCGGAGCTCCTACAATGAGCAGTTCTTC.

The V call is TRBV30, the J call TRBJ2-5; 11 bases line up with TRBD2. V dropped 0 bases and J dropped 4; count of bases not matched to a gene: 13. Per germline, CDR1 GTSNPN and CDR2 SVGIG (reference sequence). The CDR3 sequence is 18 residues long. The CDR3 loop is CAWSVQRVAGGFRETQYF. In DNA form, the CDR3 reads TGTGCCTGGAGTGTACAGAGGGTAGCGGGAGGGTTTAGAGAGACCCAGTACTTC.

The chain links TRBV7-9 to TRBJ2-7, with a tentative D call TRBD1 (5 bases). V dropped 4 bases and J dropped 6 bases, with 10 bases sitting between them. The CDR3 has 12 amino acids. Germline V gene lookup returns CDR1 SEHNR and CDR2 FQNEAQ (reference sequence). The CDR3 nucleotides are TGTGCCAGCAGCTCGGACACTTCCGAGCAGTACTTC. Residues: CASSSDTSEQYF.

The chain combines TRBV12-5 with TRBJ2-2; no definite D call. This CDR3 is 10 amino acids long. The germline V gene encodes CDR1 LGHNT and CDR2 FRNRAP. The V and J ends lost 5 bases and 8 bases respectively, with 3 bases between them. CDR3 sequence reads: CASGEGELFF. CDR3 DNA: TGTGCTAGTGGTGAGGGGGAGCTGTTTTTT.

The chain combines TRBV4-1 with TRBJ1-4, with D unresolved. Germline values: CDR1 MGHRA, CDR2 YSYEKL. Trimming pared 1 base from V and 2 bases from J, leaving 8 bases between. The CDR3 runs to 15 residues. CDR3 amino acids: CASSQGALTNEKLFF. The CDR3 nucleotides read TGCGCCAGCAGCCAAGGGGCTCTCACTAATGAAAAACTGTTTTTT.

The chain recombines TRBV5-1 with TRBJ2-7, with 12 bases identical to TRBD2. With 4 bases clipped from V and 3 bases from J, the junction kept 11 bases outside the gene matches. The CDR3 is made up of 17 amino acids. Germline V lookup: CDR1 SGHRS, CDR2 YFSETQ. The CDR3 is CASSHWPPSGGVYEQYF. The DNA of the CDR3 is TGCGCCAGCAGCCATTGGCCCCCTAGCGGGGGGGTCTACGAGCAGTACTTC.

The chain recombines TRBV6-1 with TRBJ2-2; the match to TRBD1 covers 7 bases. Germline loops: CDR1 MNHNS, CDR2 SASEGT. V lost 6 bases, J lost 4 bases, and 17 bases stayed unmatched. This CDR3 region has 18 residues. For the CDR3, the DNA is TGTGCCAGCAGCGAACTCACAGGGGTGCGGACCCCCACCGGGGAGCTGTTTTTT. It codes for CASSELTGVRTPTGELFF.

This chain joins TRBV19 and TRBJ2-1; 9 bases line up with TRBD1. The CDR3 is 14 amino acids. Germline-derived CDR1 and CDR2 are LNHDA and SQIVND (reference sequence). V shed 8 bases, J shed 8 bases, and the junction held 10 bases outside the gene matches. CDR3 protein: CASWTGEVRDEQFF. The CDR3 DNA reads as TGTGCCAGTTGGACAGGGGAGGTTAGGGATGAGCAGTTCTTC.

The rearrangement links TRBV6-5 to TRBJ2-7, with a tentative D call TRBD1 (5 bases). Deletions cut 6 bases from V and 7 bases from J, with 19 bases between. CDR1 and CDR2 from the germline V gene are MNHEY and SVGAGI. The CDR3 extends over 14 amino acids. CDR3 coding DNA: TGTGCCAGCAGAAAGACAGCCGACTTGTGGGAGCAGTACTTC. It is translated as CASRKTADLWEQYF.

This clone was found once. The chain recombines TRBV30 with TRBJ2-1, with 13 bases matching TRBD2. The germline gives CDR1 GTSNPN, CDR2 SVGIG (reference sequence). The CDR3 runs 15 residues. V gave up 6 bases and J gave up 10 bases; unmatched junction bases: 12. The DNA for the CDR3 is TGTGCCTGTACCCCCGGGACTAGCGGGACGCGAGAGCAGTTCTTC. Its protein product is CACTPGTSGTREQFF.

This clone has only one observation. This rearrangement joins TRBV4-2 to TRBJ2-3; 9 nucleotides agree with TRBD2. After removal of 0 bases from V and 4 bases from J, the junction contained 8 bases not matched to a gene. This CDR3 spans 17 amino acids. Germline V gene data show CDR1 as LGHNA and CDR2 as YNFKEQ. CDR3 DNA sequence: TGTGCCAGCAGCCAAGAGATGGCGGGAGGGGGGGCAGATACGCAGTATTTT. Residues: CASSQEMAGGGADTQYF.

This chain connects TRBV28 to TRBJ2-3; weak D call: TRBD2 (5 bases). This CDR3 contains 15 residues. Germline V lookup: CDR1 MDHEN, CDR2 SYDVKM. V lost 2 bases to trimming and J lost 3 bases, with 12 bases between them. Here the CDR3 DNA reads TGTGCCAGCAGTTTACTAGCAATTGTAACAGATACGCAGTATTTT. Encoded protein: CASSLLAIVTDTQYF.

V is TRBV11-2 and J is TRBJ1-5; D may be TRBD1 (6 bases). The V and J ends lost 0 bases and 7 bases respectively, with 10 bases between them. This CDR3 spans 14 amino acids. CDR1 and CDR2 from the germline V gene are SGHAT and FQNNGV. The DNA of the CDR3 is TGTGCCAGCAGCTTAGAACGGGGGGCACAGCCCCAGCATTTT. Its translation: CASSLERGAQPQHF.

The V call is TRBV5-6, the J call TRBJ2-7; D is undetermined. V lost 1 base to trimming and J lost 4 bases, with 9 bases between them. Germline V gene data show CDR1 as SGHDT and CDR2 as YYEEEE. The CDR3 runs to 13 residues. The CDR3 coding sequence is TGTGCCAGCAGCTTGAACCATCAGTACGAGCAGTACTTC. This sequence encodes CASSLNHQYEQYF.

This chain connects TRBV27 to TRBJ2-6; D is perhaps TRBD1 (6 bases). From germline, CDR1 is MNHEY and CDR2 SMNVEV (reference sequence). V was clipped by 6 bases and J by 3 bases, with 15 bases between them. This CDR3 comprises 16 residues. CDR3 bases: TGTGCCAGCAGCCCGACCAGGGGCGGTGGGGCCAACGTCCTGACTTTC. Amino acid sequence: CASSPTRGGGANVLTF.

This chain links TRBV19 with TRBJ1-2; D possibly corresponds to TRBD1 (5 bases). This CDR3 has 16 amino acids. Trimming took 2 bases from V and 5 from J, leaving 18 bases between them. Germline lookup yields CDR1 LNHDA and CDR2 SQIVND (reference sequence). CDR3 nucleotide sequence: TGTGCCAGTAGTATAAATGGTCGGCAGGGCTCATATGGCTACACCTTC. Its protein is CASSINGRQGSYGYTF.